The T cell receptor (beta chain) described here comes from a study of blood T cell repertoires in COVID-19. CDR1 MGHRA and CDR2 YSYEKL come from the germline V gene. CDR3 length: 15 residues. Trimming cost V 2 bases and J 8 bases, with 18 bases left between them. Sequencing was performed with immunoSEQ multiplex PCR; in TCRdb, only in-frame clones are kept and a portion is missing. Seen here are about 330,000 clones, approximately 84% observed once, and the top ten hold approximately 0.99%. Participants were aged about 18 to 89 years from about 25 US areas. Membership in each cohort depended on participant-reported clinical history.

The specimen was PBMCs or T cells enriched from blood (not recorded which). The source of this sequence is a woman aged 25 to 39 who had recovered from COVID-19. The chain uses TRBV4-1 and TRBJ1-2; no definite D call. As DNA, the CDR3 is TGCGCCAGCAGCCAAACCTGGGCAGCACCGGCGGGCTACACCTTC. Its translation: CASSQTWAAPAGYTF.